Below, 18 T cell receptor beta chains from the same sample are listed, as sequenced in a study of naive and memory T cell subsets (dated by TCRdb to about 2017). Libraries came from UMI-ligation and nested PCR. Instrument on record: Illumina MiSeq. To cover both TRBC1 and TRBC2, the beta constant-region primer consisted of an equimolar mix of two oligonucleotides. TCRdb handled the public reads itself, with Q25 trimming in fastp and clone calling in MiXCR, and kept productive beta chains. Each record represents a unique CDR3 protein, reported with the most common genes and DNA among its rows. In all, the sample holds some 28,000 distinct CDR3 sequences, and roughly 10% of those were seen once. The biggest ten clones account for approximately 17% of the sample. Sequences were obtained from effector memory CD4+ T cells from blood. The cell subset or site tag for this specimen amounts to: effector memory, CD45RA- CD27-. The source is a human donor in good health.

The CDR3 spells CASSLSAPDTQYF. CDR3 sequence (DNA): TGTGCCAGCAGCTTGTCGGCTCCCGATACGCAGTATTTT. The chain links TRBV5-4 to TRBJ2-3, with D hard to call. The CDR3 is 13 residues long. The germline gives CDR1 SGHNT, CDR2 YYREEE (reference sequence). Deletions cut 1 base from V and 6 bases from J, with 9 bases between.

This clonotype was counted many times. The chain couples TRBV18 to TRBJ1-1; D unresolved. Germline assignment: CDR1 KGHSH and CDR2 LQKENI. The CDR3 runs to 15 residues. Trimming took off 1 base at V and 0 bases at J, with 9 bases between the two ends. Here the CDR3 reads CASSPLKALNTEAFF. As DNA, the CDR3 is TGTGCCAGCTCACCACTGAAGGCCCTGAACACTGAAGCTTTCTTT.

The chain links TRBV29-1 to TRBJ1-6; D might be TRBD1 (5 bases). With 4 bases removed from V and 6 bases from J, the gap between germline ends came to 10 bases. The CDR3 has 13 amino acids. The germline V gene encodes CDR1 SQVTM and CDR2 ANQGSEA. The CDR3 loop reads CSVAAGINSPLHF. In nucleotides, the CDR3 is TGCAGCGTTGCGGCAGGGATTAATTCACCCCTCCACTTT.

The chain uses TRBV7-8 and TRBJ2-5; D possibly corresponds to TRBD2 (6 bases). Trimming took 4 bases from V and 3 from J, leaving 12 bases between them. From germline, CDR1 is SGHVS and CDR2 FQNEAQ. This CDR3 comprises 14 residues. CDR3 region: CASSSTRVKETQYF. The CDR3 bases are TGTGCCAGCAGCTCGACTAGGGTGAAAGAGACCCAGTACTTC.

This chain connects TRBV6-2 or TRBV6-3 to TRBJ2-1, with TRBD2 matching 15 bases. This CDR3 has 16 residues. Germline CDR1 is MNHEY and CDR2 is SVGEGT. V gave up 4 bases and J gave up 7 bases; unmatched junction bases: 5. The CDR3 coding sequence is TGTGCCAGCAGTTCAGGACTAGCGGGAGGGCCTAATGAGCAGTTCTTC. Amino acids: CASSSGLAGGPNEQFF.

The V and J genes are TRBV6-2 or TRBV6-3 and TRBJ2-1, with a possible D match to TRBD2 (6 bases). CDR3 length: 15 amino acids. V was shortened by 5 bases and J by 1 base, with 12 bases between the two germline ends. The germline V gene encodes CDR1 MNHEY and CDR2 SVGEGT. Here the CDR3 DNA reads TGTGCCAGCAGTCCAACTAGCCAGTCCTACAATGAGCAGTTCTTC. Translated: CASSPTSQSYNEQFF.

By sample fraction, this clonotype is medium-sized. The gene calls are TRBV2 and TRBJ2-7; the D call may be TRBD1 or TRBD2 (5 bases each). Trimming pared 3 bases from V and 6 bases from J, leaving 15 bases between. The CDR3 has 14 amino acids. Germline assignment: CDR1 SNHLY and CDR2 FYNNEI. CDR3 protein: CASSDGVLRGEQYF. The DNA of the CDR3 is TGTGCCAGCAGTGATGGAGTGCTGAGGGGCGAGCAGTACTTC. Together with reference TRBV2 and TRBJ2-7, the CDR3 gives the full variable domain: EPEVTQTPSHQVTQMGQEVILRCVPISNHLYFYWYRQILGQKVEFLVSFYNNEISEKSEIFDDQFSVERPDGSNFTLKIRSTKLEDSAMYFCASSDGVLRGEQYFGPGTRLTVT.

This clonotype was recorded a few times. The CDR3 loop reads CSAKDRGGFYGYTF. CDR3 bases: TGCAGTGCTAAGGACAGGGGGGGATTCTATGGCTACACCTTC. The J gene is TRBJ1-2, the V gene TRBV20-1; 10 nucleotides line up with TRBD1. V lost 4 bases to trimming and J lost 4 bases; unmatched junction nucleotides: 6. This CDR3 contains 14 residues. Germline assignment: CDR1 DFQATT and CDR2 SNEGSKA (reference sequence).

This clonotype was observed a few times. The CDR3 region has the DNA TGTGCCAGCAGCCCGGGTCTCGGCTACAATGAGCAGTTCTTC. Protein product: CASSPGLGYNEQFF. The genes are TRBV7-2 and TRBJ2-1, with D hard to call. The CDR3 extends over 14 amino acids. Germline V gene sequence: CDR1 SGHTA, CDR2 FQGNSA. V lost 5 bases, J lost 3 bases, and 11 bases lay in between.

This clonotype rates as medium-sized. The genes are TRBV7-2 and TRBJ2-3; either TRBD1 or TRBD2 may fit D (7 bases each). This CDR3 has 16 residues. Germline CDR1 is SGHTA and CDR2 is FQGNSA. With 4 bases removed from V and 7 bases from J, the gap between germline ends came to 21 bases. This CDR3 reads CASSSGPGGGRNTQYF. In nucleotides, the CDR3 is TGTGCCAGCAGCTCCGGTCCAGGGGGGGGTAGGAATACGCAGTATTTT.

This clonotype was counted at least ten times. The V and J genes are TRBV11-3 and TRBJ2-2, with D unresolved. V was clipped by 5 bases and J by 5 bases, with 12 bases between them. Germline V gives CDR1 SGHNT, CDR2 YENEEA. This CDR3 region has 14 residues. For the CDR3, the DNA is TGTGCCAGCAGCCCGTGGGGATCTACCGGGGAGCTGTTTTTT. Residues: CASSPWGSTGELFF.

V and J are TRBV12-3 or TRBV12-4 and TRBJ2-1, with D possibly matching TRBD2 (6 bases). This CDR3 has 15 residues. The V and J ends lost 6 bases and 7 bases respectively, with 19 bases between them. Here the CDR3 reads CASSPDGRSTNEQFF. In nucleotides, the CDR3 is TGTGCCAGCAGCCCGGACGGGAGAAGTACGAATGAGCAGTTCTTC.

The table lists this clonotype with a few counts. The genes are TRBV7-8 and TRBJ2-1, with D perhaps matching TRBD1 or TRBD2 (7 bases each). The CDR3 is made up of 20 amino acids. V dropped 2 bases and J dropped 1 base, with 24 bases sitting between them. CDR1 is SGHVS and CDR2 is FQNEAQ in the germline V gene. CDR3 nucleotides: TGTGCCAGCAGCTTAATTCGACAGGGTGTTCCTAGCGGATCCTACAATGAGCAGTTCTTC. It is translated as CASSLIRQGVPSGSYNEQFF.

V and J are TRBV20-1 and TRBJ2-3, with 9 positions matching TRBD1. CDR1 is DFQATT and CDR2 is SNEGSKA in the germline V gene (reference sequence). V dropped 0 bases and J dropped 3; count of bases not matched to a gene: 4. CDR3 length: 15 amino acids. CDR3 coding DNA: TGCAGTGCTAGAGATCCCGGGACAGGGACAGATACGCAGTATTTT. It translates to CSARDPGTGTDTQYF.

This clonotype was recorded a few times. The CDR3 nucleotides read TGTGCCAGCAGTACTCACCACACTAGCTTGGGACAGAGGAATGAGCAGTTCTTC. Translation gives CASSTHHTSLGQRNEQFF. V gene TRBV2 combines with J gene TRBJ2-1; TRBD1 might be the D (7 bases). This CDR3 has 18 residues. From germline, CDR1 is SNHLY and CDR2 FYNNEI. V lost 5 bases and J lost 7, with 27 bases in between.

This clonotype has a handful of counts. The CDR3 nucleotides read TGCAGTGCTGGGGTTCAAACCTTC. Translation gives CSAGVQTF. The chain recombines TRBV20-1 with TRBJ1-2; D call uncertain. V was pared by 5 bases and J by 14 bases, with 9 bases between. CDR3 length equals 8 residues. CDR1 is DFQATT, CDR2 SNEGSKA, per germline (reference sequence).

Ten or more counts support this clonotype. The chain is built from TRBV29-1 and TRBJ2-5, with 8 bases identical to TRBD2. Germline V gene lookup returns CDR1 SQVTM and CDR2 ANQGSEA. V lost 6 bases to trimming and J lost 5 bases; unmatched junction nucleotides: 8. This CDR3 has 13 amino acids. CDR3 sequence (DNA): TGCAGCGTAAATCCGGGAGGGGAGGAGACCCAGTACTTC. Amino acids: CSVNPGGEETQYF.

This clonotype was seen at least ten times. This chain links TRBV20-1 with TRBJ2-4, with D tentatively TRBD1 (5 bases). The germline V and J ends were trimmed by 5 bases and 2 bases, with 7 bases remaining between them. CDR1 and CDR2 from the germline V gene are DFQATT and SNEGSKA (reference sequence). This CDR3 comprises 12 residues. This chain's CDR3 is CSASGTKNIQYF. The CDR3 DNA reads TGCAGTGCTTCAGGGACCAAAAACATTCAGTACTTC.